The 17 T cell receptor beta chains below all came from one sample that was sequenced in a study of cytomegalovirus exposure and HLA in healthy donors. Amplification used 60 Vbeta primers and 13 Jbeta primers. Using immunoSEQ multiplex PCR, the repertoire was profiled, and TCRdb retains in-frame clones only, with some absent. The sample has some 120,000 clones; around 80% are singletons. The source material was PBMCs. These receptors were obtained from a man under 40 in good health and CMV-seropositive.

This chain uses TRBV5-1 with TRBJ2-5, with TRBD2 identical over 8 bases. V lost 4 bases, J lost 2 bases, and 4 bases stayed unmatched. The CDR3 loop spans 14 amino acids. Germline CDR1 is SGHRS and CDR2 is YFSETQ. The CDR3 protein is CASSPGGEQETQYF. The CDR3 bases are TGCGCCAGCAGCCCGGGGGGGGAACAAGAGACCCAGTACTTC.

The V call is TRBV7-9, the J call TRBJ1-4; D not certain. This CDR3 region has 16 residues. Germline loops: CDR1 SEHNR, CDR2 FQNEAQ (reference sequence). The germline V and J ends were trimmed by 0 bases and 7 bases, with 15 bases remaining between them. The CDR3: CASSLAPRAGAEKLFF. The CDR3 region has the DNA TGTGCCAGCAGCTTAGCGCCCCGGGCGGGAGCTGAAAAACTGTTTTTT.

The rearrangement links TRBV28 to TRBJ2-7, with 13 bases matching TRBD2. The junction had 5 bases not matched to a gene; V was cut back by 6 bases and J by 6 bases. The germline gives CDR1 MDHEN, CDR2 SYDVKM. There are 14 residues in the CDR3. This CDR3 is CASRGTSGTREQYF. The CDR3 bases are TGTGCCAGCAGGGGGACTAGCGGGACCCGCGAGCAGTACTTC.

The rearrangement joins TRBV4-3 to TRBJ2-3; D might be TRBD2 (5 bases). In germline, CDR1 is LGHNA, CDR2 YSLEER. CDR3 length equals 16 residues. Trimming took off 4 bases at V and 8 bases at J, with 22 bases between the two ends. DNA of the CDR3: TGCGCCAGCAGCCCCCTACTAGTACGGCCACATGGTACGCAGTATTTT. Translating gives CASSPLLVRPHGTQYF.

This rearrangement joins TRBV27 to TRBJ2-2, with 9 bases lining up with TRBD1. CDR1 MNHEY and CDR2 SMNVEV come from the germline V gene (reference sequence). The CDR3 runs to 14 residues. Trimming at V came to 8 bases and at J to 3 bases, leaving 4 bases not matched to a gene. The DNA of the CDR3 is TGTGCCAGCGGGACAGGGTGGGACACCGGGGAGCTGTTTTTT. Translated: CASGTGWDTGELFF.

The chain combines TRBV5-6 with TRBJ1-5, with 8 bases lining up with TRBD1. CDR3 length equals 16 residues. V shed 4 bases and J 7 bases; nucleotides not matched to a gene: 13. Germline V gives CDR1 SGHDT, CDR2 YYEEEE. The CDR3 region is CASSRQGLEGVQPQHF. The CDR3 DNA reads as TGTGCCAGCAGCAGACAGGGGTTGGAGGGGGTACAGCCCCAGCATTTT.

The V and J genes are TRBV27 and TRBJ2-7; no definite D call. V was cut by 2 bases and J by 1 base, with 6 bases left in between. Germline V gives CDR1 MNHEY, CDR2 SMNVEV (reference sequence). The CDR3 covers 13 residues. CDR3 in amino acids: CASSLGRSYEQYF. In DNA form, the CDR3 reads TGTGCCAGCAGTTTAGGCCGATCCTACGAGCAGTACTTC.

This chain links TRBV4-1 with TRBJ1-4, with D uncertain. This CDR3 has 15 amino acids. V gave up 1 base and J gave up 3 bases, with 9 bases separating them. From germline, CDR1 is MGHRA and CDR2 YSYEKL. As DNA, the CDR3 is TGCGCCAGCAGCCAAGTCTCAGGCCCTAATGAAAAACTGTTTTTT. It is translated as CASSQVSGPNEKLFF.

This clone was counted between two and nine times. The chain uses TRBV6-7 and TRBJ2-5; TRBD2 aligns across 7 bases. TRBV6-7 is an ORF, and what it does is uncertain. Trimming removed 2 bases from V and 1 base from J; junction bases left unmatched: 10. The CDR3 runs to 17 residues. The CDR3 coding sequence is TGTGCCAGCAGTTACCTCCATCTAGCGGAGACCCAAGAGACCCAGTACTTC. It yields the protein CASSYLHLAETQETQYF.

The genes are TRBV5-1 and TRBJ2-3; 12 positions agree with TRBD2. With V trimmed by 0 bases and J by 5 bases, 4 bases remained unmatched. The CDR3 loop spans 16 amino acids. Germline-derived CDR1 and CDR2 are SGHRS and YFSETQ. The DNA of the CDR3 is TGCGCCAGCAGCTTGGAGTTGGGACTAGCGGGAGATACGCAGTATTTT. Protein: CASSLELGLAGDTQYF.

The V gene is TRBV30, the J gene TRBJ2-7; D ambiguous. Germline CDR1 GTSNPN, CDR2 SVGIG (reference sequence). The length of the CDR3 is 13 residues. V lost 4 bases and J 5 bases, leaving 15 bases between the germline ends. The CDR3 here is CAWNYRLRHEQYF. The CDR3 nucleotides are TGTGCCTGGAATTACCGTTTGAGGCACGAGCAGTACTTC. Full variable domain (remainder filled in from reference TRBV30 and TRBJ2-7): SQTIHQWPATLVQPVGSPLSLECTVEGTSNPNLYWYRQAAGRGLQLLFYSVGIGQISSEVPQNLSASRPQDRQFILSSKKLLLSDSGFYLCAWNYRLRHEQYFGPGTRLTVT.

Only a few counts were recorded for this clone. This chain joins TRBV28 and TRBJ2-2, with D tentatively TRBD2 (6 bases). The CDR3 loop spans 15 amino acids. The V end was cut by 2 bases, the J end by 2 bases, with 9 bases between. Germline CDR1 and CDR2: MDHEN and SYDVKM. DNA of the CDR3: TGTGCCAGCAGTTTAGTCGGGGGAAACACCGGGGAGCTGTTTTTT. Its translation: CASSLVGGNTGELFF.

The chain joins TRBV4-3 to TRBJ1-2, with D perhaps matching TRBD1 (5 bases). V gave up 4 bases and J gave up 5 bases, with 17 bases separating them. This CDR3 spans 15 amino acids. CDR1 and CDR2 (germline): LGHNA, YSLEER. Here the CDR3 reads CASSPGARSAYGYTF. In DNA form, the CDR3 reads TGCGCCAGCAGCCCTGGGGCGCGGTCAGCTTATGGCTACACCTTC.

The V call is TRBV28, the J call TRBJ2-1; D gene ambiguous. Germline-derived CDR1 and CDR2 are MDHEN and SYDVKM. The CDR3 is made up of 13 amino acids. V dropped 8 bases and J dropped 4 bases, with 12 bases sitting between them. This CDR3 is CASFSGGYNEQFF. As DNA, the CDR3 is TGTGCCAGCTTTAGTGGCGGATACAATGAGCAGTTCTTC.

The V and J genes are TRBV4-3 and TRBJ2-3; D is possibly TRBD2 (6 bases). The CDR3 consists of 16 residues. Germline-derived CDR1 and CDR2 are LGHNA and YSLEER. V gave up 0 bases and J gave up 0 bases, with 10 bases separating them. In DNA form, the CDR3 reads TGCGCCAGCAGCCAAGATCTCGGACTAAGCACAGATACGCAGTATTTT. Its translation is CASSQDLGLSTDTQYF.

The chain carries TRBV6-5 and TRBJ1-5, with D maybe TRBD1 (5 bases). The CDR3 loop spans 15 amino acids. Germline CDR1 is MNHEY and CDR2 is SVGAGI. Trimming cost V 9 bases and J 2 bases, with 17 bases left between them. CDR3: CASRSTAGGNQPQHF. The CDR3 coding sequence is TGTGCCAGTAGATCGACAGCTGGTGGCAATCAGCCCCAGCATTTT.

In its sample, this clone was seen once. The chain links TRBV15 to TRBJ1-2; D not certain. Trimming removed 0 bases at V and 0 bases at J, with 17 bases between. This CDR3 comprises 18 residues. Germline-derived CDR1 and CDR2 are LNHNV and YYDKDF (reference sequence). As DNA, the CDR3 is TGTGCCACCAGCAGAGATAACCCTCTCGTGCCAGCTAACTATGGCTACACCTTC. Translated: CATSRDNPLVPANYGYTF.